This is a list of T cell receptor beta chains from one sample in a study of tumor-infiltrating lymphocytes in primary liver carcinoma. TCRdb re-called the multiplex PCR reads with MiXCR, one entry per CDR3 protein. This sample has roughly 190,000 distinct CDR3 sequences; roughly 80% occur once, and the top ten carry 18%. The sequencing sample was made of tumor tissue from primary liver carcinoma. All receptors come from a man aged 35-49 years with primary liver carcinoma and hepatitis B virus infection. Both conserved end residues are part of each CDR3. The D gene is left open where the match is weak. Expanded clones are given a class, and other clones once, few, many or no size at all.

cdr3_length	clone_size	j_call	d_call	v_call	cdr3_aa	cdr3_nt
11	NA	TRBJ2-3	NA	TRBV29-1	CSAGKTDKKYF	TGCAGCGCGGGAAAGACAGATAAGAAATATTTT
14	NA	TRBJ2-7	NA	TRBV5-1	CASSLEPGGHEQYF	TGCGCCAGCAGTTTGGAGCCAGGAGGGCACGAGCAGTACTTC
14	many	TRBJ1-2	NA	TRBV4-3	CASSQGQQLYGYTF	TGCGCCAGCAGCCAAGGGCAGCAGCTCTATGGCTACACCTTC
13	NA	TRBJ2-6	NA	TRBV29-1	CSVAGSGANVLSF	TGCAGTGTTGCAGGGTCTGGGGCCAACGTCCTGTCTTTC
13	NA	TRBJ2-1	NA	TRBV29-1	CSVLISSGQEQFF	TGCAGCGTTCTGATATCGTCCGGGCAGGAGCAGTTCTTC
13	NA	TRBJ2-1	TRBD2	TRBV29-1	CSEGTSAFNEQFF	TGCAGTGAGGGGACTAGCGCGTTCAATGAGCAGTTCTTC
15	once	TRBJ1-2	NA	TRBV6-1	CTSIEGGLQGRGYTF	TGTACCAGCATTGAGGGGGGACTCCAGGGCCGTGGCTACACCTTC
14	NA	TRBJ2-1	TRBD1	TRBV12-3/TRBV12-4	CVSSVTGVVYVQFF	TGTGTCAGCTCCGTGACAGGGGTGGTTTATGTGCAGTTCTTC
15	once	TRBJ2-1	NA	TRBV4-2	CASSQDKESGYEQFF	TGTGCCAGCAGCCAAGATAAGGAGAGTGGCTACGAGCAGTTCTTC
13	NA	TRBJ2-7	NA	TRBV28	CTTRVGLTYEQYF	TGTACCACTAGGGTAGGACTGACCTACGAGCAGTACTTC
13	many	TRBJ1-1	TRBD1	TRBV28	CASSFDRVTEAFF	TGTGCCAGCAGTTTCGACAGGGTCACTGAAGCTTTCTTT
12	many	TRBJ1-4	TRBD1	TRBV13	CASSPNRGKLFF	TGTGCCAGCAGCCCTAACAGGGGAAAACTGTTTTTT
15	NA	TRBJ2-2	NA	TRBV28	CASSPARTDVGELFF	TGTGCCAGCAGCCCCGCCAGGACGGACGTTGGCGAGCTCTTTTTT
13	NA	TRBJ2-3	NA	TRBV29-1	CSVIGQINQPQYF	TGCAGCGTTATCGGACAGATTAATCAGCCCCAGTATTTT
14	NA	TRBJ2-1	NA	TRBV29-1	CSLETDSSLNEQFF	TGCAGCCTTGAAACAGACTCTAGTTTGAATGAGCAGTTCTTC
15	NA	TRBJ1-1	TRBD1	TRBV11-1	CTRCPRQGRNTEAFF	TGTACCAGGTGCCCGCGACAGGGTCGGAATACTGAAGCTTTCTTT
12	few	TRBJ1-2	NA	TRBV6-1	CASSAPLYDYTF	TGTGCCAGTAGTGCCCCCCTATATGACTACACCTTC
15	NA	TRBJ2-3	TRBD2	TRBV7-9	CASSLDLAGTDTQYF	TGTGCCAGCAGTTTAGATTTAGCGGGAACAGATACGCAGTATTTT
13	NA	TRBJ2-2	TRBD2	TRBV29-1	CSVGGRRSGVLFF	TGCAGCGTTGGGGGGAGGCGGAGCGGGGTGCTGTTTTTT
14	NA	TRBJ1-2	NA	TRBV12-3/TRBV12-4	CASCPRQKGYGYSF	TGTGCCAGCTGTCCGAGACAGAAGGGGTATGGCTACAGCTTC
17	once	TRBJ2-3	TRBD2	TRBV28	CASRLLRTSWPRDTQYF	TGTGCCAGCAGACTACTTCGGACTAGCTGGCCACGGGATACGCAATATTTT
14	NA	TRBJ2-2	NA	TRBV28	CASSYMGSAGELFF	TGTGCCAGCAGTTATATGGGATCTGCCGGGGAGCTGTTTTTT
15	NA	TRBJ1-5	NA	TRBV28	CASSTGSWGKQPQHF	TGTGCCAGCAGCACCGGCAGTTGGGGAAAACAGCCCCAGCATTTT
14	many	TRBJ2-5	NA	TRBV28	CASRDGAEQETQYF	TGTGCCAGCCGGGACGGGGCTGAGCAAGAGACCCAGTACTTC
15	NA	TRBJ2-7	NA	TRBV11-2	CTSSSLAEASLEQYF	TGTACCAGCAGCTCGTTAGCGGAAGCGAGCCTCGAGCAGTACTTC
16	once	TRBJ2-2	TRBD2	TRBV5-1	CASSVLAGVDTGEQFF	TGCGCCAGCAGCGTACTAGCGGGAGTAGATACCGGGGAACAGTTTTTT
16	NA	TRBJ1-5	TRBD1	TRBV12-3/TRBV12-4	CASSTNPGQGNQPQHF	TGTGCTAGCAGTACAAATCCGGGACAGGGAAATCAGCCTCAGCATTTT
15	NA	TRBJ2-2	TRBD2	TRBV2	CASSAGLVVGGELLF	TGTGCCAGCAGTGCGGGACTAGTCGTGGGCGGGGAGCTGTTATTT
12	NA	TRBJ1-1	NA	TRBV29-1	CSIDRMNTEAFF	TGCAGTATTGACAGGATGAACACTGAAGCTTTCTTT
12	NA	TRBJ2-7	TRBD1	TRBV4-1	CASKGTDEEQYF	TGCGCCAGCAAGGGGACAGATGAAGAGCAGTACTTC
15	NA	TRBJ2-7	NA	TRBV6-5	CASSYSDVGSYEQYF	TGTGCCAGCAGTTACTCAGACGTGGGCTCCTACGAGCAGTACTTC
15	NA	TRBJ2-3	NA	TRBV4-2	CASSPKAGFANTQYF	TGTGCCAGCAGCCCTAAGGCGGGATTCGCAAATACGCAGTATTTT
17	NA	TRBJ2-1	NA	TRBV4-3	CSSSQDLEGASYNEQFF	TGCTCCAGCAGCCAGGACCTAGAGGGAGCTTCCTATAATGAGCAGTTCTTC
11	many	TRBJ2-2	NA	TRBV5-4	CASSSTGELFF	TGTGCCAGCAGCTCGACCGGGGAGCTGTTTTTT
15	NA	TRBJ1-4	NA	TRBV6-5	CVSSYATETSEKLFF	TGTGTCAGCAGTTACGCAACAGAGACATCAGAAAAACTGTTTTTT
13	many	TRBJ1-5	TRBD1	TRBV6-6	CASRSPGGQPQHF	TGTGCCAGCAGGTCCCCAGGGGGCCAGCCCCAGCATTTT
16	many	TRBJ2-3	TRBD2	TRBV5-5	CASSIPTSASTDTQYF	TGTGCCAGCAGCATCCCCACTAGCGCCAGCACAGATACGCAGTATTTT
13	NA	TRBJ1-2	TRBD1	TRBV6-2/TRBV6-3	CDSNAGTAYGYTF	TGTGACAGCAACGCCGGGACAGCCTATGGCTACACATTC
12	medium-sized	TRBJ2-7	NA	TRBV6-1	CASDMADYEQYF	TGTGCCAGCGATATGGCAGACTACGAGCAGTACTTC
15	NA	TRBJ1-2	NA	TRBV12-3/TRBV12-4	CASGFTGDPNYGYTF	TGTGCCAGTGGTTTCACCGGGGACCCTAACTACGGCTACACCTTC
15	NA	TRBJ2-3	NA	TRBV5-4	CASSLGGPNKETQYF	TGTGCCAGCAGCTTGGGGGGCCCGAACAAGGAAACGCAGTATTTT
12	NA	TRBJ1-1	NA	TRBV29-1	CSVDPGVTEAFF	TGCAGCGTTGATCCCGGGGTCACTGAAGCTTTCTTT
14	NA	TRBJ2-5	NA	TRBV4-2	CSSSQEEYLETRYF	TGCTCCAGCAGCCAAGAGGAGTACTTGGAGACCCGATACTTC
14	NA	TRBJ2-1	TRBD2	TRBV29-1	CNGTVSGIYNEQVF	TGCAACGGGACTGTGAGCGGGATCTACAATGAGCAGGTCTTC
14	NA	TRBJ1-2	NA	TRBV6-6	CASTLQLDSYGYSF	TGTGCCAGCACCTTACAGTTGGACAGCTATGGCTACTCCTTC
18	NA	TRBJ2-5	TRBD2	TRBV11-2	CAGSPSSIQGTGRETEHF	TGTGCCGGCAGCCCTAGCTCAATCCAGGGTACTGGGCGGGAGACCGAGCACTTC
13	NA	TRBJ2-3	NA	TRBV14	CASSPNRSDTQYF	TGTGCCAGCAGCCCAAACAGGTCAGATACGCAGTATTTT
14	once	TRBJ2-5	NA	TRBV5-6	CATSLEADQETQYF	TGTGCCACCAGCTTGGAGGCTGACCAAGAGACCCAGTACTTC